This T cell receptor (beta chain) was observed in a study of spatial heterogeneity in lung cancer. A few counts support this clonotype. In TCRdb, the 5' RACE reads were re-called with MiXCR into one record per CDR3 protein. The table records fewer than 45,000 distinct CDR3 sequences, about 7.2% of them present only once. V lost 7 bases and J lost 1, with 7 bases in between. The CDR3 runs to 11 residues. Germline V lookup: CDR1 SQVTM, CDR2 ANQGSEA. Time point of the sample: sample taken at primary tumor resection. Researchers sequenced whole RNA taken from tumor, nontumor lung or frozen PBMC without sorting.

The rearrangement uses TRBV29-1 and TRBJ1-1; possible D gene TRBD1, 5 bases. The sample was PBMCs, taken at surgery. The source is a female donor with early-stage non-small cell lung cancer. The CDR3 is CSGTGNTEAFF. CDR3 nucleotide sequence: TGCAGCGGTACAGGGAACACTGAAGCTTTCTTT. The whole variable domain, remainder taken from reference TRBV29-1 and TRBJ1-1, is SAVISQKPSRDICQRGTSLTIQCQVDSQVTMMFWYRQQPGQSLTLIATANQGSEATYESGFVIDKFPISRPNLTFSTLTVSNMSPEDSSIYLCSGTGNTEAFFGQGTRLTVV.